This T cell receptor (beta chain) was identified in a study of OX40 agonist ivuxolimab in advanced cancers. As for the study in general: All patients had ivuxolimab intravenously every 2 weeks at 0.01 to 10 mg/kg. Findings and caveats of the study: Some nonresponders additionally presented with little normalized T-cell clonal expansion.

The table came from immunoSEQ multiplex PCR; TCRdb's copy has only in-frame clones and leaves some out. This sample has tens of thousands of clones, with more than 70% found just once. About this clone itself: Its target is unknown.

Sequenced here: CD4+ or CD8+ T cells sorted from blood, sampled in a trial of the OX40 agonist ivuxolimab. The clonotype originates from an adult with an advanced solid tumor such as melanoma, head and neck, liver or kidney cancer.

This chain's CDR3 is CASSHGRGTEAFF. The CDR3 nucleotides read TGCGCCAGCAGCCATGGCAGGGGGACTGAAGCTTTCTTT. This chain joins TRBV4-3 and TRBJ1-1; 7 bases fit TRBD1. The germline V gene encodes CDR1 LGHNA and CDR2 YSLEER. Trimming at V came to 3 bases and at J to 5 bases, leaving 3 bases not matched to a gene. The CDR3 loop spans 13 amino acids.